These 21 T cell receptor beta chains share one sample of origin, sequenced in a study of long-term antiretroviral therapy in people with HIV. Researchers report immunoSEQ v3.0 was run at survey level. Sequenced by immunoSEQ multiplex PCR; TCRdb stores in-frame clones only, minus some. The sample has tens of thousands of clones; 90% to 95% are singletons. The starting material was unsorted PBMCs, obtained 3.7 years after starting antiretroviral therapy. The source of these receptors is a woman aged 45-59 years with HIV.

In DNA form, the CDR3 reads TGTGCCACAAACCGGGACAGACGCACAGATACGCAGTATTTT. This codes for CATNRDRRTDTQYF. V gene TRBV19 combines with J gene TRBJ2-3; TRBD1 aligns across 7 bases. The junction had 8 bases not matched to a gene; V was cut back by 10 bases and J by 1 base. The CDR3 is made up of 14 amino acids. The germline gives CDR1 LNHDA, CDR2 SQIVND (reference sequence).

The sample holds one count of this clone. The chain couples TRBV10-3 to TRBJ1-2, with 8 bases lining up with TRBD1. V dropped 3 bases and J dropped 7; count of bases not matched to a gene: 10. CDR1 and CDR2 (germline): ENHRY, SYGVKD. This CDR3 contains 15 residues. In DNA, the CDR3 is TGTGCCATCAGTGATATTGACAGGGGATGGGGTGGCTACACCTTC. Translating gives CAISDIDRGWGGYTF.

The chain has TRBV4-2 and TRBJ1-1; the D is unclear. In germline, CDR1 is LGHNA, CDR2 YNFKEQ. The CDR3 is 14 amino acids. V lost 2 bases and J 2 bases, leaving 9 bases between the germline ends. CDR3 amino acids: CASSQPRTNTEAFF. The CDR3, as DNA: TGTGCCAGCAGCCAACCTAGAACTAACACTGAAGCTTTCTTT.

The rearrangement uses TRBV7-5 and TRBJ2-5; the table's D call of TRBD2 was not tested on the DNA. TRBV7-5 is a listed pseudogene. This CDR3 has 16 residues. The CDR3 bases are TGTGCCAGAAGCTTAACTGAACTAGGCCGAGAGGAGACCCAGTACTTC. Amino acid sequence: CARSLTELGREETQYF.

This chain uses TRBV10-1 with TRBJ1-5; D gene unclear. The CDR3 contains 21 residues. V lost 5 bases to trimming and J lost 2 bases, with 31 bases between them. CDR1 is WNHNN and CDR2 is SYGVQD in the germline V gene (reference sequence). This CDR3 is CASSLYTILTPNPLGNQPQHF. The DNA for the CDR3 is TGCGCCAGCAGTCTCTACACCATACTAACCCCAAACCCCTTGGGCAATCAGCCCCAGCATTTT.

The chain employs TRBV30 and TRBJ1-1; D gene unclear. CDR1 and CDR2 (germline): GTSNPN, SVGIG (reference sequence). With 0 bases removed from V and 6 bases from J, the gap between germline ends came to 11 bases. This CDR3 region has 13 residues. The DNA for the CDR3 is TGTGCCTGGAGTGTGGCGGGTCAAGCTGAAGCTTTCTTT. Amino acid sequence: CAWSVAGQAEAFF. Full variable domain (rest looked up from reference TRBV30 and TRBJ1-1): SQTIHQWPATLVQPVGSPLSLECTVEGTSNPNLYWYRQAAGRGLQLLFYSVGIGQISSEVPQNLSASRPQDRQFILSSKKLLLSDSGFYLCAWSVAGQAEAFFGQGTRLTVV.

V usage is TRBV25-1 and J usage is TRBJ1-4; D is unresolved. Germline values: CDR1 MGHDK, CDR2 SYGVNS. V was pared by 7 bases and J by 5 bases, with 11 bases between. The CDR3 extends over 13 amino acids. In DNA form, the CDR3 reads TGTGCCAGCACGGGCCAGGCGAATGAAAAACTGTTTTTT. Protein: CASTGQANEKLFF.

The V gene is TRBV5-1, the J gene TRBJ1-6; the D is unclear. The germline V and J ends were trimmed by 0 bases and 4 bases, with 8 bases remaining between them. This CDR3 is built from 15 residues. Germline V gene lookup returns CDR1 SGHRS and CDR2 YFSETQ. For the CDR3, the DNA is TGCGCCAGCAGCTTGGAGGGTCCTTATAATTCACCCCTCCACTTT. Translated: CASSLEGPYNSPLHF.

The chain combines TRBV5-5 with TRBJ1-1; no clear D. Between the trimmed V and J ends, which lost 3 bases and 0 bases, there was a span of 12 bases. From germline, CDR1 is SGHKS and CDR2 YYEKEE (reference sequence). This CDR3 comprises 15 residues. Here the CDR3 DNA reads TGTGCCAGCAGCTCGAGAAATCACTTGAACACTGAAGCTTTCTTT. It encodes CASSSRNHLNTEAFF.

The V call is TRBV11-2, the J call TRBJ2-7; the match to TRBD1 covers 7 bases. Trimming removed 0 bases from V and 4 bases from J; junction bases left unmatched: 9. The CDR3 contains 16 residues. From germline, CDR1 is SGHAT and CDR2 FQNNGV. CDR3 sequence reads: CASSLDPRQGTYEQYF. In nucleotides, the CDR3 is TGTGCCAGCAGCTTAGATCCCCGACAGGGTACTTACGAGCAGTACTTC.

The chain recombines TRBV5-8 with TRBJ1-2, with TRBD1 identical over 9 bases. This CDR3 has 14 residues. The ends lost 1 base at V and 7 bases at J; junction bases unmatched: 5. Looked up from germline, CDR1 is SGHTS and CDR2 is YDEGEE. CDR3 loop: CASSLPRQGGGYTF. CDR3 DNA sequence: TGTGCCAGCAGCTTGCCCAGACAGGGGGGTGGCTACACCTTC.

V is TRBV4-1 and J is TRBJ2-7; 9 positions match TRBD1. Germline CDR1 and CDR2: MGHRA and YSYEKL. With V trimmed by 4 bases and J by 6 bases, 10 bases remained unmatched. This CDR3 comprises 15 residues. The CDR3 here is CASSPGWGQGSEQYF. In DNA form, the CDR3 reads TGCGCCAGCAGCCCAGGATGGGGACAGGGTAGCGAGCAGTACTTC.

The chain couples TRBV27 to TRBJ1-5, with D hard to call. Between the trimmed V and J ends, which lost 2 bases and 6 bases, there was a span of 8 bases. In germline, CDR1 is MNHEY, CDR2 SMNVEV (reference sequence). This CDR3 comprises 13 residues. The CDR3 sequence is CASSLAGVQPQHF. The CDR3 nucleotides are TGTGCCAGCAGTTTAGCGGGTGTTCAGCCCCAGCATTTT.

The chain combines TRBV7-6 with TRBJ2-5; 7 nucleotides match TRBD1. Germline loops: CDR1 SGHVS, CDR2 FNYEAQ. The CDR3 loop spans 15 amino acids. The ends lost 5 bases at V and 1 base at J; junction bases unmatched: 7. The CDR3 here is CASSQLQGPQETQYF. CDR3 sequence (DNA): TGTGCCAGCAGCCAACTACAGGGGCCCCAAGAGACCCAGTACTTC.

This chain connects TRBV12-5 to TRBJ2-1; TRBD2 matches at 16 bases. Germline CDR1 and CDR2: LGHNT and FRNRAP. V lost 0 bases and J lost 8; bases outside the gene matches: 13. This CDR3 comprises 20 residues. CDR3 region: CASGLVFGTSGGARGDEQFF. For the CDR3, the DNA is TGTGCTAGTGGTTTGGTATTCGGGACTAGCGGGGGGGCCCGGGGCGATGAGCAGTTCTTC.

The genes are TRBV9 and TRBJ1-2, with D unresolved. The CDR3 consists of 14 residues. CDR1 is SGDLS, CDR2 YYNGEE, per germline. V was cut by 0 bases and J by 0 bases, with 6 bases left in between. The CDR3 DNA follows: TGTGCCAGCAGCGTAGTGCCTACTAACTATGGCTACACCTTC. It translates to CASSVVPTNYGYTF.

The chain's CDR3 is CASSRLAGVQDTQYF. CDR3 coding DNA: TGTGCCAGCAGCAGACTAGCGGGAGTTCAAGATACGCAGTATTTT. The chain is built from TRBV7-9 and TRBJ2-3; TRBD2 aligns across 12 bases. Germline V gene sequence: CDR1 SEHNR, CDR2 FQNEAQ (reference sequence). V was clipped by 5 bases and J by 5 bases; unmatched bases: 5. The CDR3 consists of 15 residues.

The V gene is TRBV5-8, the J gene TRBJ1-1, with D possibly being TRBD1 (5 bases). Germline loops: CDR1 SGHTS, CDR2 YDEGEE. Trimming took 2 bases from V and 1 from J, leaving 9 bases between them. The CDR3 length is 14 residues. The CDR3 here is CASSFQGPNTEAFF. The CDR3 DNA follows: TGTGCCAGCAGCTTTCAGGGCCCGAACACTGAAGCTTTCTTT.

The CDR3 region has the DNA TGCGCCAGCAGCTTGGTCCTGGCAGGGGACACTGAAGCTTTCTTT. Residues: CASSLVLAGDTEAFF. The chain carries TRBV5-1 and TRBJ1-1, with D tentatively TRBD1 (6 bases). From germline, CDR1 is SGHRS and CDR2 YFSETQ. Trimming left V 0 bases short and J 3 bases short, with 12 bases between. The CDR3 contains 15 residues.

This chain uses TRBV5-1 with TRBJ2-2; D might be TRBD1 or TRBD2, each matching 5 bases. The germline V gene has CDR1 SGHRS and CDR2 YFSETQ. V was clipped by 4 bases and J by 6 bases, with 13 bases between them. This CDR3 is 14 amino acids long. Here the CDR3 DNA reads TGCGCCAGCAGCCCAGGGACGGGCCCCGGGGAGCTGTTTTTT. It encodes CASSPGTGPGELFF.

This sequence joins TRBV7-8 and TRBJ1-2; TRBD1 might be the D (5 bases). The CDR3 is 16 amino acids. In germline, CDR1 is SGHVS, CDR2 FQNEAQ. Between the trimmed V and J ends, which lost 0 bases and 5 bases, there was a span of 16 bases. Written as DNA, the CDR3 is TGTGCCAGCAGCTTAGCGCGTGGGGGATTATGGTATGGCTACACCTTC. Protein sequence: CASSLARGGLWYGYTF.